A selection of T cell receptor beta chains follows, all from one sample in a study of vaccination and CD4 T cells after COVID-19. These receptors have no identified antigens. TCRdb independently ran MiXCR on the PCR reads; one entry per CDR3 protein. The data show about 6,300 distinct CDR3 sequences, roughly 70% seen once. The sequenced sample consisted of CD4+ T cells from blood, cultured in vitro. These receptors originate from a human donor who had recovered from COVID-19. The CDR3 runs from the conserved cysteine through the conserved F or W. The order of the fields is D gene, J gene, V gene, clone size, CDR3 protein, CDR3 DNA. D genes are given only for firm matches. The size of a clone is reported for some rows only, either as once, few or many, or as a class for expanded clones.

D: -
J: TRBJ2-5
V: TRBV12-3/TRBV12-4
size: -
CDR3: CASSLPPQGGLWTQYF
DNA: TGTGCCAGCAGTCTCCCCCCCCAGGGGGGTTTATGGACCCAGTACTTC

D: -
J: TRBJ2-2
V: TRBV6-1
size: -
CDR3: CANTGELFF
DNA: TGTGCCAACACCGGGGAGCTGTTTTTT

D: TRBD2
J: TRBJ2-2
V: TRBV7-6
size: few
CDR3: CASSLLETSGANTGELFF
DNA: TGTGCCAGCAGCCTCCTAGAGACTAGCGGCGCGAACACCGGGGAGCTGTTTTTT

D: TRBD1
J: TRBJ2-7
V: TRBV2
size: -
CDR3: CASRGDRGGGVEQYF
DNA: TGTGCCAGCAGGGGTGACAGGGGAGGAGGTGTCGAGCAGTACTTC

D: -
J: TRBJ2-3
V: TRBV20-1
size: once
CDR3: CSASDGPTDTQYF
DNA: TGCAGTGCTTCTGATGGGCCCACAGATACGCAGTATTTT

D: -
J: TRBJ2-6
V: TRBV7-6
size: -
CDR3: CASSSLKRNPGANVLTF
DNA: TGTGCCAGCAGCTCTTTGAAGAGGAACCCTGGGGCCAACGTCCTGACTTTC

D: -
J: TRBJ1-6
V: TRBV7-2
size: -
CDR3: CASSLGWGLGSPLHF
DNA: TGTGCCAGCAGCCTGGGGTGGGGGCTCGGTTCACCCCTCCACTTT

D: -
J: TRBJ1-5
V: TRBV20-1
size: -
CDR3: CSASRSGAVNQPQHF
DNA: TGCAGTGCTTCGAGGTCGGGGGCCGTCAATCAGCCCCAGCATTTT

D: -
J: TRBJ1-6
V: TRBV4-2
size: -
CDR3: CASSQSGSGSYNSPLHF
DNA: TGTGCCAGCAGCCAGTCGGGGAGCGGATCGTATAATTCACCCCTCCACTTT

D: -
J: TRBJ1-1
V: TRBV11-1
size: -
CDR3: CASSQTWGSEGTEAFF
DNA: TGTGCCAGCAGCCAAACCTGGGGCTCTGAGGGCACTGAAGCTTTCTTT

D: -
J: TRBJ1-2
V: TRBV7-8
size: medium-sized
CDR3: CASSLGQYYGYTF
DNA: TGTGCCAGCAGCTTAGGACAGTACTATGGCTACACCTTC

D: -
J: TRBJ1-1
V: TRBV21-1
size: -
CDR3: CASSKGARESAEAFF
DNA: TGTGCCAGCAGCAAAGGGGCTCGGGAATCGGCTGAAGCTTTCTTT

D: -
J: TRBJ2-1
V: TRBV11-1
size: -
CDR3: CASSQVISSGPQFF
DNA: TGCGCCAGCAGCCAAGTCATTAGCTCTGGCCCGCAGTTCTTC

D: TRBD1
J: TRBJ2-7
V: TRBV7-2
size: -
CDR3: CASSSLTGTGMWEQYF
DNA: TGTGCCAGCAGCTCACTTACCGGGACAGGGATGTGGGAGCAGTACTTC

D: -
J: TRBJ2-1
V: TRBV15
size: -
CDR3: CATSRGTSGYYNEQFF
DNA: TGTGCCACCAGCAGAGGGACCTCCGGGTATTACAATGAGCAGTTCTTC

D: -
J: TRBJ1-2
V: TRBV5-8
size: once
CDR3: CASSSQGYGYTF
DNA: TGTGCCAGCAGCTCTCAGGGCTATGGCTACACCTTC

D: TRBD1
J: TRBJ2-4
V: TRBV20-1
size: -
CDR3: CSARGQGSIQYF
DNA: TGCAGTGCTAGGGGACAGGGGAGCATTCAGTACTTC

D: TRBD1
J: TRBJ2-3
V: TRBV20-1
size: large
CDR3: CSARPRQGKVDTQYF
DNA: TGCAGTGCTAGACCCCGACAGGGGAAAGTGGATACGCAGTATTTT

D: TRBD1
J: TRBJ1-3
V: TRBV7-2
size: -
CDR3: CASSFISGQGRNTIYF
DNA: TGTGCCAGCAGCTTCATTTCGGGACAGGGGAGAAACACCATATATTTT

D: TRBD1
J: TRBJ1-2
V: TRBV20-1
size: few
CDR3: CSAGTGTGGHGYTF
DNA: TGCAGTGCTGGAACCGGGACAGGGGGTCATGGCTACACCTTC

D: -
J: TRBJ2-3
V: TRBV7-9
size: -
CDR3: CASSLFSTDTQYF
DNA: TGTGCCAGCAGCTTATTCTCAACAGATACGCAGTATTTT

D: TRBD2
J: TRBJ2-5
V: TRBV7-2
size: -
CDR3: CASSFGLAETQYF
DNA: TGTGCCAGCAGCTTCGGACTAGCGGAGACCCAGTACTTC

D: TRBD2
J: TRBJ2-5
V: TRBV20-1
size: once
CDR3: CSARDSGRVGETQYF
DNA: TGCAGTGCTAGAGATAGCGGGAGAGTAGGGGAGACCCAGTACTTC

D: TRBD2
J: TRBJ2-5
V: TRBV5-4
size: -
CDR3: CASSFPGGPEETQYF
DNA: TGTGCCAGCAGCTTCCCGGGAGGGCCTGAAGAGACCCAGTACTTC

D: -
J: TRBJ2-7
V: TRBV4-1
size: -
CDR3: CASSQGAAKASYEQYF
DNA: TGCGCCAGCAGCCAAGGGGCCGCAAAGGCCTCCTACGAGCAGTACTTC

D: -
J: TRBJ2-1
V: TRBV27
size: -
CDR3: CASRNRGRGSSYNEQFF
DNA: TGTGCCAGCCGAAACCGGGGGCGGGGGAGCTCCTACAATGAGCAGTTCTTC

D: TRBD1
J: TRBJ2-1
V: TRBV5-1
size: medium-sized
CDR3: CASSLQGAPSYNEQFF
DNA: TGCGCCAGCAGCTTGCAGGGGGCCCCCTCCTACAATGAGCAGTTCTTC

D: -
J: TRBJ1-2
V: TRBV6-1
size: few
CDR3: CASSLLGYTF
DNA: TGTGCCAGCAGTCTCCTGGGCTACACCTTC

D: TRBD2
J: TRBJ2-3
V: TRBV7-2
size: -
CDR3: CASTPEPRGGRGTQYF
DNA: TGTGCCAGCACCCCCGAGCCGCGGGGGGGCCGAGGTACGCAGTATTTT

D: -
J: TRBJ1-1
V: TRBV20-1
size: few
CDR3: CSARSLLNTEAFF
DNA: TGCAGTGCTAGAAGCCTACTGAACACTGAAGCTTTCTTT

D: -
J: TRBJ1-2
V: TRBV5-1
size: -
CDR3: CASSRDTQGGNGYTF
DNA: TGCGCCAGCTCCAGGGACACCCAAGGAGGGAATGGCTACACCTTC

D: -
J: TRBJ1-1
V: TRBV7-3
size: few
CDR3: CASSKQGWGTEAFF
DNA: TGTGCCAGCAGCAAACAGGGTTGGGGCACTGAAGCTTTCTTT

D: TRBD2
J: TRBJ2-2
V: TRBV20-1
size: -
CDR3: CSAPGTSAPNTGELFF
DNA: TGCAGTGCGCCCGGGACTAGCGCCCCTAACACCGGGGAGCTGTTTTTT

D: -
J: TRBJ1-2
V: TRBV5-1
size: -
CDR3: CASSGAVYGYTF
DNA: TGCGCCAGCAGCGGCGCTGTCTATGGCTACACCTTC

D: -
J: TRBJ2-7
V: TRBV7-9
size: -
CDR3: CASSLGTAVGGTYEQYF
DNA: TGTGCCAGCAGCTTAGGTACCGCCGTCGGTGGGACCTACGAGCAGTACTTC

D: TRBD1
J: TRBJ1-2
V: TRBV6-1
size: few
CDR3: CASRTTRTGRDYGYTF
DNA: TGTGCCAGCAGGACTACTAGGACAGGGAGAGACTATGGCTACACCTTC

D: -
J: TRBJ2-2
V: TRBV5-6
size: -
CDR3: CASSFSRGELFF
DNA: TGTGCCAGCAGCTTTTCGCGCGGGGAGCTGTTTTTT

D: -
J: TRBJ2-7
V: TRBV20-1
size: few
CDR3: CSATYYEQGPLHF
DNA: TGCAGTGCTACTTACTACGAGCAGGGACCTTTGCACTTC

D: TRBD2
J: TRBJ2-5
V: TRBV20-1
size: -
CDR3: CSARDGREGETQYF
DNA: TGCAGTGCTAGAGACGGCAGGGAGGGAGAGACCCAGTACTTC

D: -
J: TRBJ1-3
V: TRBV6-1
size: -
CDR3: CASIPRGGNTIYF
DNA: TGTGCCAGCATCCCCCGAGGGGGAAACACCATATATTTT

D: -
J: TRBJ1-1
V: TRBV7-3
size: once
CDR3: CASRVQQNTEAFF
DNA: TGTGCCAGCAGAGTACAGCAGAACACTGAAGCTTTCTTT

D: -
J: TRBJ2-7
V: TRBV27
size: -
CDR3: CASSPLSTPTYEQYF
DNA: TGTGCCAGCAGTCCTCTCTCGACACCTACCTACGAGCAGTACTTC

D: -
J: TRBJ1-2
V: TRBV30
size: few
CDR3: CAWGNGQRGHTF
DNA: TGTGCCTGGGGGAACGGACAGCGGGGCCACACCTTC

D: -
J: TRBJ2-7
V: TRBV6-1
size: -
CDR3: CATTKQAYEQYF
DNA: TGTGCCACAACTAAACAGGCTTACGAGCAGTACTTC

D: TRBD2
J: TRBJ2-3
V: TRBV20-1
size: -
CDR3: CSGFSGRSDTQYF
DNA: TGCAGTGGGTTTAGCGGGAGGTCGGATACGCAGTATTTT

D: -
J: TRBJ1-1
V: TRBV7-2
size: -
CDR3: CASSLAPGVTEAFF
DNA: TGTGCCAGCAGCTTAGCGCCGGGGGTCACTGAAGCTTTCTTT

D: TRBD1
J: TRBJ2-5
V: TRBV19
size: once
CDR3: CASSYWTGDQETQYF
DNA: TGTGCCAGTAGTTACTGGACAGGGGACCAAGAGACCCAGTACTTC

D: -
J: TRBJ1-6
V: TRBV19
size: once
CDR3: CATSNLPHSGSPLHF
DNA: TGTGCCACCTCAAATCTCCCACACTCGGGTTCACCCCTCCACTTT

D: -
J: TRBJ1-5
V: TRBV20-1
size: -
CDR3: CSARATENDQPQHF
DNA: TGCAGTGCTAGGGCCACCGAAAACGATCAGCCCCAGCATTTT

D: TRBD2
J: TRBJ2-3
V: TRBV20-1
size: few
CDR3: CSAGGAGAGTDTQYF
DNA: TGCAGTGCCGGGGGGGCGGGGGCTGGCACAGATACGCAGTATTTT

D: -
J: TRBJ2-5
V: TRBV7-2
size: -
CDR3: CASRGEAGRKETQYF
DNA: TGTGCCAGCAGGGGGGAGGCGGGACGAAAAGAGACCCAGTACTTC

D: -
J: TRBJ1-2
V: TRBV5-4
size: few
CDR3: CASSSAFALYGYTF
DNA: TGTGCCAGCAGCTCAGCTTTCGCCCTCTATGGCTACACCTTC

D: -
J: TRBJ1-5
V: TRBV7-2
size: few
CDR3: CASSEQGRGNQPQHF
DNA: TGTGCCAGCAGCGAACAGGGCCGTGGCAATCAGCCCCAGCATTTT

D: -
J: TRBJ1-2
V: TRBV19
size: -
CDR3: CASSTGTDTTYALSGYTF
DNA: TGTGCCAGTAGTACCGGGACGGACACCACCTACGCTCTCAGTGGCTACACCTTC

D: -
J: TRBJ1-6
V: TRBV4-2
size: -
CDR3: CASSHRSDSYNSPLHF
DNA: TGTGCCAGCAGCCACAGGTCGGACAGTTATAATTCACCCCTCCACTTT